This T cell receptor (beta chain) was identified in a study of T cell responses to AZD1222 COVID-19 vaccine. The method was immunoSEQ multiplex PCR; TCRdb's version includes in-frame clones alone and lacks a portion of them. This table holds 45,000 to 50,000 clones, about 89% found once. Study-wide results and limits: Within unmutated variant regions lay the reported targets of nearly half of spike-specific TCRs. With two AZD1222 doses given, Spike-specific TCR breadth and depth both rose.

A remark on this clone: What it binds is not known. An end of the junction differs from the germline gene, which may be a read error.

The CDR3 loop spans 13 amino acids. From germline, CDR1 is MNHEY and CDR2 SVGAGI. Investigators merged groups given second doses at roughly 4 or roughly 12 weeks. This receptor was obtained from an adult who received the AZD1222 COVID-19 vaccine. The material sequenced was peripheral blood, taken 28 days after the second AZD1222 dose. V usage is TRBV6-5 and J usage is TRBJ1-2, with D perhaps TRBD1 (5 bases). The CDR3 sequence: CASSYSNGGDRFF. CDR3 bases: TGTGCCAGCAGTTACTCAAACGGTGGCGACAGATTCTTC.